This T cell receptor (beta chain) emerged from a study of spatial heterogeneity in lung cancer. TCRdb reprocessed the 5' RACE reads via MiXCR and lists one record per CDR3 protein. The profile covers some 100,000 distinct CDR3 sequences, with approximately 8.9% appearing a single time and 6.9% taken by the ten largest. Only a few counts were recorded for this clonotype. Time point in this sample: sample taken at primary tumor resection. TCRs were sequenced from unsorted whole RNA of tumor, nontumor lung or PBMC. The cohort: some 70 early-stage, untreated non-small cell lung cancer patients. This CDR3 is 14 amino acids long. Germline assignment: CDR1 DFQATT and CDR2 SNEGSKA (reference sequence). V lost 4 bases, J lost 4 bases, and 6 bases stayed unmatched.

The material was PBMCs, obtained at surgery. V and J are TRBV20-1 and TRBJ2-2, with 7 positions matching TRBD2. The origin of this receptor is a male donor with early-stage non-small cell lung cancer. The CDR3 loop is CSATQTSSTGELFF. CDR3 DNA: TGCAGTGCTACGCAGACTAGCTCCACCGGGGAGCTGTTTTTT.